This T cell receptor (beta chain) was captured by sequencing in a study of cytomegalovirus exposure and HLA in healthy donors. Study in general: Caucasian-associated ancestry cluster membership applied to about four fifths of over 350 genotyped donors. Points from the study as a whole: Later work associated roughly 15,000 TCR beta sequences with HLA alleles at 0.05 false discovery rate. It was taken for granted in presence/absence analyses that sequencing depth across donors was roughly uniform.

This CDR3 region has 16 residues. V lost 4 bases and J lost 2; bases outside the gene matches: 2. Germline values: CDR1 MNHNY, CDR2 SVGAGI (reference sequence). The PCR employed 60 Vbeta primers together with 13 Jbeta primers. Some clones are missing from TCRdb's copy, which holds only in-frame ones; the method was immunoSEQ multiplex PCR. The sample includes under 130,000 clones, over 12% of them seen just once. With respect to this clone: Its antigen is not identified.

The TCR comes from a female donor in good health and CMV-seronegative. The sequenced sample consisted of PBMCs. The rearrangement uses TRBV6-6 and TRBJ2-5; 15 bases match TRBD2. The CDR3 reads CASSWGLAGGQETQYF. The CDR3 region has the DNA TGTGCCAGCAGTTGGGGACTAGCGGGGGGACAAGAGACCCAGTACTTC.